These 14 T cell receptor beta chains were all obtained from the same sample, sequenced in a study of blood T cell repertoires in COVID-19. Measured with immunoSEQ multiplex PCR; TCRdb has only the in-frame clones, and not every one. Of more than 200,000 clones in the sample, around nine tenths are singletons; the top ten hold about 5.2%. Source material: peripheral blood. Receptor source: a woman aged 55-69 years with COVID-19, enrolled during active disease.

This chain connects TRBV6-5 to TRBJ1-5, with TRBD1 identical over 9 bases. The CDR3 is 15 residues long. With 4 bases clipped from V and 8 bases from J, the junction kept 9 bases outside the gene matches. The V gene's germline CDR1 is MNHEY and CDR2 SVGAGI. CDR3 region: CASSSGTGSVKPQHF. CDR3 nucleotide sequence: TGTGCCAGCAGTTCCGGGACAGGGTCAGTGAAGCCCCAGCATTTT.

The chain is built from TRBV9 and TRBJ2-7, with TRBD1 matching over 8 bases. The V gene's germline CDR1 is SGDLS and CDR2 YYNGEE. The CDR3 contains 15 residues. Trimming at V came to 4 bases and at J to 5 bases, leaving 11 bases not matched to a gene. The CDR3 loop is CASSPSGQGGHEQYF. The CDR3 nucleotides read TGTGCCAGCAGCCCCTCAGGACAGGGAGGCCACGAGCAGTACTTC.

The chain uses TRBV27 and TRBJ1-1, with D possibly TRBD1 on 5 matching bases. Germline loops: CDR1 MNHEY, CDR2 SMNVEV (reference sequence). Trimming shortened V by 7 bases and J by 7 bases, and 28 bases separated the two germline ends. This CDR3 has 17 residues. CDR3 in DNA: TGTGCCAGCACCCCTGGGCACGGCTCTCCAACCGGGGGTGAAGCTTTCTTT. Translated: CASTPGHGSPTGGEAFF.

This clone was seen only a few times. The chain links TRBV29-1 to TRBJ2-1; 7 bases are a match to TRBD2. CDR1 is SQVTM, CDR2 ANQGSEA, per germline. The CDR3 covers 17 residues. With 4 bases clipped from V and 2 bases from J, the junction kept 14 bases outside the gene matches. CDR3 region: CSVVLLATPTTYNEQFF. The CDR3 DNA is TGCAGCGTTGTTCTACTAGCGACGCCTACTACCTACAATGAGCAGTTCTTC.

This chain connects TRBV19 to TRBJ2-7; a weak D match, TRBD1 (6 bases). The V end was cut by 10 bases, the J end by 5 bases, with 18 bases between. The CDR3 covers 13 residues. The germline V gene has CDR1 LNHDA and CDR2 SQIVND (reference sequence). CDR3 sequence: CATRGRGRDEQYF. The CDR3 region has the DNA TGTGCCACCCGAGGCAGGGGAAGGGACGAGCAGTACTTC.

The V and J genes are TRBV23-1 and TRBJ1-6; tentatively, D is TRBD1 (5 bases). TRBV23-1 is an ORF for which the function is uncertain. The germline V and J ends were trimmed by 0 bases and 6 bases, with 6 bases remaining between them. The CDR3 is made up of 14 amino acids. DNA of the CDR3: TGCGCCAGCAGTCAATCGCAGGGTAATTCACCCCTCCACTTT. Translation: CASSQSQGNSPLHF.

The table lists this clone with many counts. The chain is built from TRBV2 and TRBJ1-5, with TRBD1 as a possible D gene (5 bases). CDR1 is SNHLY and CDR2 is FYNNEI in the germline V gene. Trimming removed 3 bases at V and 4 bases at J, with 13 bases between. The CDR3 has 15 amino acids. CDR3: CASSDLGTFNQPQHF. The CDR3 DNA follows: TGTGCCAGCAGTGATTTGGGGACTTTTAATCAGCCCCAGCATTTT.

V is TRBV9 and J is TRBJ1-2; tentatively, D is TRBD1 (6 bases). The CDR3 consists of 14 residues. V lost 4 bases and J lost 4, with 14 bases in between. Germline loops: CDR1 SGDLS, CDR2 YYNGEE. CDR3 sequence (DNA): TGTGCCAGCAGCCCTACTACAGGGTCCTATGGCTACACCTTC. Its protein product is CASSPTTGSYGYTF.

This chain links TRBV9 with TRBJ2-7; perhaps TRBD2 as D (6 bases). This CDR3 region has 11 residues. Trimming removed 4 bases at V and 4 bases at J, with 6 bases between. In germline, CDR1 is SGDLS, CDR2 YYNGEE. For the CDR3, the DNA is TGTGCCAGCAGCCGGGGGTACGAGCAGTACTTC. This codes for CASSRGYEQYF.

CDR3 bases: TGTGCCAGCAGCCCTCCCGGGACAGGGGGAACGGGGTATGGCTACACCTTC. Translating gives CASSPPGTGGTGYGYTF. The chain couples TRBV7-2 to TRBJ1-2; 11 nucleotides align to TRBD1. There are 17 residues in the CDR3. V gave up 5 bases and J gave up 5 bases; unmatched junction bases: 13. Germline-derived CDR1 and CDR2 are SGHTA and FQGNSA.

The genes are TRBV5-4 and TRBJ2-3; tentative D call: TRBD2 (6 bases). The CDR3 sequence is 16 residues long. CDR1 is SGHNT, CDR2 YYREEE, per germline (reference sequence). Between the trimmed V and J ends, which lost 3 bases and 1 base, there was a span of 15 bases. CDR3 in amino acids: CASSSEGRGRTDTQYF. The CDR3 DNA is TGTGCCAGCAGCTCCGAGGGGCGGGGACGCACAGATACGCAGTATTTT.

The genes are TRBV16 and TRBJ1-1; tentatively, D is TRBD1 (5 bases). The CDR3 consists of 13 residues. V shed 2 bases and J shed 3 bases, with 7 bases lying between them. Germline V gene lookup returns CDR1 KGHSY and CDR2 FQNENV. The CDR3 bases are TGTGCCAGCAGCCAAGGGGGGGACACTGAAGCTTTCTTT. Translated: CASSQGGDTEAFF.

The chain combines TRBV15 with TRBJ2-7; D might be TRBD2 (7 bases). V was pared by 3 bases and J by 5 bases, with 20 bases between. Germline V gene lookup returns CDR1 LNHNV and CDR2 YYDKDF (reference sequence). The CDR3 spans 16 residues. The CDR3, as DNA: TGTGCCACCAGCAGGGGGGCGGGGGCTAGTCGGAACGAGCAGTACTTC. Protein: CATSRGAGASRNEQYF.

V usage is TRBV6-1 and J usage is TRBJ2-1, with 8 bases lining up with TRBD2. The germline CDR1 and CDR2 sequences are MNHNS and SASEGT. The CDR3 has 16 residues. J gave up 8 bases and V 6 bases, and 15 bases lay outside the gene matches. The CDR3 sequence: CASREFGTRGFDEQFF. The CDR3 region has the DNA TGTGCCAGCAGGGAATTTGGGACTAGGGGGTTTGATGAGCAGTTCTTC.